This TCR beta chain came from a study of blood T cell repertoires in COVID-19. The overall study: Acute and convalescent COVID-19 specimens originated in the United States, Italy and Spain. T cells, B-cell-depleted T cells, or PBMCs provided the cDNA or gDNA that served as material.

The assay was immunoSEQ multiplex PCR, and TCRdb's table has in-frame clones only and misses some. The profile shows approximately 300,000 clones, roughly 90% of them singletons. Cohort 3 recovered donors had two negative PCRs, clearance, or symptom resolution. CDR1 is KGHSH, CDR2 LQKENI, per germline. Trimming removed 1 base from V and 3 bases from J, with 6 bases in between. The CDR3 extends over 13 amino acids. Material for sequencing was PBMCs or T cells enriched from blood (not recorded which). This sequence originates from a man in his sixties who had recovered from COVID-19. This chain connects TRBV18 to TRBJ1-2; D is unresolved. CDR3 loop: CASSPQRDYGYTF. In nucleotides, the CDR3 is TGTGCCAGCTCACCACAACGGGACTATGGCTACACCTTC.